This TCR beta chain emerged from a study of blood T cell repertoires in COVID-19. Study-wide background: Sites in the United States, Italy and Spain provided acute and convalescent COVID-19 samples.

Authors' methods: Reference gene primer amplification yielded estimated nucleated cell counts. Libraries were prepared by immunoSEQ multiplex PCR; TCRdb keeps only in-frame clonotypes and omits some of them. The V and J calls and clone size were taken over from that table, and D and trimming were inferred from the DNA. The sample carries about 77,000 clones, around 90% recorded once. There are 15 residues in the CDR3. Germline assignment: CDR1 SNHLY and CDR2 FYNNEI. The V segment lost 6 bases and the J segment 7 bases; nucleotides outside the gene matches: 8. The source material was peripheral blood. The chain couples TRBV2 to TRBJ1-6; 8 bases are a match to TRBD1. This receptor was identified in a woman older than 75 with active or convalescent COVID-19. CDR3 nucleotide sequence: TGTGCCAGCAGAGAGGGACAGGTTAGCAATTCACCCCTCCACTTT. It is translated as CASREGQVSNSPLHF.